Presented here are 27 T cell receptor beta chains from one specimen sequenced in a study of cytomegalovirus exposure and HLA in healthy donors. The table came from immunoSEQ multiplex PCR; TCRdb's copy has only in-frame clones and leaves some out. The sample consists of some 250,000 clones, 70% to 90% of them appearing once. Material: PBMCs. The receptors shown here come from a woman in her 30s in good health and CMV-seropositive.

The CDR3 nucleotides are TGTGCCAGCAGCTTAGGGCAGGCCAGGCCCTATGGCTACACCTTC. This sequence encodes CASSLGQARPYGYTF. V and J are TRBV13 and TRBJ1-2; D remains ambiguous. The V end lost 0 bases, the J end lost 4 bases, and 12 bases lay between the germline ends. The CDR3 spans 15 residues. Germline assignment: CDR1 PRHDT and CDR2 FYEKMQ (reference sequence).

V gene TRBV30 combines with J gene TRBJ2-1; 7 nucleotides agree with TRBD1. V gave up 2 bases and J gave up 2 bases; unmatched junction bases: 9. This CDR3 spans 16 amino acids. Germline CDR1 reads GTSNPN; CDR2 reads SVGIG (reference sequence). CDR3 DNA sequence: TGTGCCTGGAGTCCCCAAACAGGGGCCGCCTACAATGAGCAGTTCTTC. Encoded protein: CAWSPQTGAAYNEQFF.

Notes on this clone: At one boundary the junction diverges from the germline segment, which might be a read error. V usage is TRBV27 and J usage is TRBJ1-2; TRBD1 might be the D (6 bases). CDR3 size: 14 residues. From germline, CDR1 is MNHEY and CDR2 SMNVEV (reference sequence). The CDR3 protein is CVSSFRTANYGYTF. DNA for the CDR3: TGTGTCAGCAGTTTCCGGACAGCTAACTATGGCTACACCTTC.

This clone showed up just a few times. The chain has TRBV4-2 and TRBJ1-2; 11 bases align to TRBD1. Per germline, CDR1 LGHNA and CDR2 YNFKEQ. There are 18 residues in the CDR3. With 4 bases clipped from V and 4 bases from J, the junction kept 14 bases outside the gene matches. CDR3 bases: TGTGCCAGCAGCCCTCGGGGGACAGGGGGTTTGGTTATCTATGGCTACACCTTC. Residues: CASSPRGTGGLVIYGYTF.

The rearrangement uses TRBV14 and TRBJ2-7; D possibly corresponds to TRBD2 (5 bases). V shed 2 bases and J shed 3 bases, with 14 bases lying between them. The CDR3 is 15 amino acids. Germline CDR1 and CDR2: SGHDN and FVKESK. The CDR3 bases are TGTGCCAGCAGCCAATATACTAGTCCCCTCTACGAGCAGTACTTC. Amino acids: CASSQYTSPLYEQYF.

The J gene is TRBJ1-3, the V gene TRBV6-5; D gene unclear. In germline, CDR1 is MNHEY, CDR2 SVGAGI. The V and J ends lost 5 bases and 0 bases respectively, with 5 bases between them. The CDR3 loop spans 13 amino acids. As DNA, the CDR3 is TGTGCCAGCAGTCGGGACTCTGGAAACACCATATATTTT. This translates into CASSRDSGNTIYF.

The rearrangement links TRBV18 to TRBJ2-2; D not certain. Looked up from germline, CDR1 is KGHSH and CDR2 is LQKENI. V lost 2 bases and J 5 bases, leaving 18 bases between the germline ends. This CDR3 is built from 17 residues. The CDR3 sequence is CASSPIVPYSSTGELFF. The DNA of the CDR3 is TGTGCCAGCTCACCAATCGTACCTTACAGCTCTACCGGGGAGCTGTTTTTT.

The chain is built from TRBV7-9 and TRBJ1-1, with D possibly TRBD1 on 5 matching bases. Trimming removed 2 bases at V and 1 base at J, with 8 bases between. The CDR3 is made up of 14 amino acids. Germline-derived CDR1 and CDR2 are SEHNR and FQNEAQ (reference sequence). DNA for the CDR3: TGTGCCAGCAGCTTATACCAGGGGAACACTGAAGCTTTCTTT. Translating gives CASSLYQGNTEAFF.

The V call is TRBV27, the J call TRBJ1-1; no definite D call. V was shortened by 5 bases and J by 5 bases, with 9 bases between the two germline ends. The germline gives CDR1 MNHEY, CDR2 SMNVEV (reference sequence). The CDR3 covers 12 residues. The CDR3 nucleotides are TGTGCCAGCAGTACGGGAGGGACTGAAGCTTTCTTT. Protein: CASSTGGTEAFF.

This clone appeared a few times. The chain recombines TRBV28 with TRBJ2-7; D is possibly TRBD1 (5 bases). Germline assignment: CDR1 MDHEN and CDR2 SYDVKM. V was pared by 8 bases and J by 0 bases, with 5 bases between. This CDR3 has 11 amino acids. CDR3 amino acids: CASDSSYEQYF. The CDR3 region has the DNA TGTGCCAGCGACAGCTCCTACGAGCAGTACTTC.

The chain carries TRBV6-1 and TRBJ1-5; D is possibly TRBD1 (6 bases). This CDR3 has 13 amino acids. Germline CDR1 reads MNHNS; CDR2 reads SASEGT. Trimming left V 6 bases short and J 6 bases short, with 12 bases between. The CDR3 loop reads CASRTAGAQPQHF. As DNA, the CDR3 is TGTGCCAGCAGAACTGCAGGGGCTCAGCCCCAGCATTTT.

V gene TRBV19 combines with J gene TRBJ2-3, with 10 nucleotides matching TRBD2. CDR3 length equals 16 residues. The junction had 5 bases not matched to a gene; V was cut back by 4 bases and J by 1 base. Germline assignment: CDR1 LNHDA and CDR2 SQIVND (reference sequence). The CDR3 coding sequence is TGTGCCAGTAGTACCCTACTAGCGGGGCGCACAGATACGCAGTATTTT. It is translated as CASSTLLAGRTDTQYF.

The rearrangement links TRBV7-2 to TRBJ2-7; 13 bases match TRBD2. The CDR3 extends over 16 amino acids. V lost 4 bases and J lost 0; bases outside the gene matches: 3. CDR1 is SGHTA, CDR2 FQGNSA, per germline. CDR3 DNA: TGTGCCAGCAGCTCGACTAGCGGGGGGAGCTCCTACGAGCAGTACTTC. Translation: CASSSTSGGSSYEQYF.

V gene TRBV10-1 combines with J gene TRBJ1-3; 8 bases line up with TRBD1. V was pared by 6 bases and J by 2 bases, with 3 bases of the junction left unmatched. The CDR3 covers 14 residues. The V gene's germline CDR1 is WNHNN and CDR2 SYGVQD (reference sequence). The CDR3 spells CASSETGAGNTIYF. The CDR3 DNA sequence: TGCGCCAGCAGCGAGACAGGGGCTGGAAACACCATATATTTT.

The chain employs TRBV5-1 and TRBJ2-1; 11 positions match TRBD2. J gave up 7 bases and V 0 bases, and 9 bases lay outside the gene matches. Germline V gene lookup returns CDR1 SGHRS and CDR2 YFSETQ. This CDR3 is built from 17 residues. This chain's CDR3 is CASSLVVTSGSGNEQFF. CDR3 coding DNA: TGCGCCAGCAGCTTGGTTGTCACTAGCGGGAGCGGAAATGAGCAGTTCTTC.

The chain links TRBV28 to TRBJ2-1, with TRBD1 matching over 12 bases. The trim removed 4 bases at V and 7 bases at J, leaving 5 bases unmatched. Germline CDR1 is MDHEN and CDR2 is SYDVKM. The CDR3 length is 15 residues. The CDR3 sequence is CASSSRDRGQNEQFF. DNA of the CDR3: TGTGCCAGCAGTTCCCGGGACAGGGGGCAAAATGAGCAGTTCTTC.

The chain recombines TRBV27 with TRBJ2-7, with 8 bases aligning to TRBD1. CDR1 is MNHEY and CDR2 is SMNVEV in the germline V gene (reference sequence). The V and J ends lost 9 bases and 4 bases, in that order; junction bases with no gene match: 5. The CDR3 is 12 residues long. CDR3 sequence: CARGQGAYEQYF. The CDR3 region has the DNA TGTGCCAGAGGGCAGGGGGCATACGAGCAGTACTTC.

The gene calls are TRBV28 and TRBJ2-2; the D gene is possibly TRBD2 (5 bases). Germline V CDR1 and CDR2: MDHEN, SYDVKM. V lost 2 bases, J lost 4 bases, and 8 bases lay in between. This CDR3 is built from 14 residues. The CDR3 protein is CASSLQRFTGELFF. In DNA, the CDR3 is TGTGCCAGCAGTTTACAGCGGTTCACCGGGGAGCTGTTTTTT.

The chain has TRBV6-5 and TRBJ1-1; D gene ambiguous. Germline CDR1 reads MNHEY; CDR2 reads SVGAGI. The CDR3 runs to 15 residues. V dropped 2 bases and J dropped 3 bases, with 13 bases sitting between them. CDR3 sequence: CASSYTAGGYTEAFF. The CDR3 bases are TGTGCCAGCAGTTACACGGCAGGAGGATACACTGAAGCTTTCTTT.

The CDR3 DNA sequence: TGTGCCAGCAGTTACCGGGGGGGGAACTATGGCTACACCTTC. It yields the protein CASSYRGGNYGYTF. The rearrangement uses TRBV6-5 and TRBJ1-2; perhaps TRBD1 as D (5 bases). The CDR3 sequence is 14 residues long. The V and J ends lost 2 bases and 2 bases respectively, with 9 bases between them. Germline V CDR1 and CDR2: MNHEY, SVGAGI.

The chain links TRBV5-1 to TRBJ1-2; possibly TRBD1 for D (5 bases). V was trimmed by 4 bases and J by 0 bases, leaving 13 bases between them. Germline V gene data show CDR1 as SGHRS and CDR2 as YFSETQ. There are 15 residues in the CDR3. Here the CDR3 reads CASSPGTRANYGYTF. The CDR3 coding sequence is TGCGCCAGCAGCCCGGGCACCAGGGCTAACTATGGCTACACCTTC.

The rearrangement links TRBV5-6 to TRBJ1-5; no firm D call. The CDR3 runs to 14 residues. Germline V gives CDR1 SGHDT, CDR2 YYEEEE. V was pared by 2 bases and J by 0 bases, with 6 bases between. The CDR3 DNA follows: TGTGCCAGCAGCTTCACGGGTAGCAATCAGCCCCAGCATTTT. Translating it yields CASSFTGSNQPQHF.

V is TRBV5-8 and J is TRBJ1-2; D remains unclear. CDR3 size: 13 residues. Trimming cost V 0 bases and J 1 base, with 4 bases left between them. CDR1 and CDR2 from the germline V gene are SGHTS and YDEGEE. The CDR3: CASSLVYNYGYTF. CDR3 sequence (DNA): TGTGCCAGCAGCTTGGTTTATAACTATGGCTACACCTTC. Complete variable domain (other parts from reference TRBV5-8 and TRBJ1-2): EAGVTQSPTHLIKTRGQQATLRCSPISGHTSVYWYQQALGLGLQFLLWYDEGEERNRGNFPPRFSGRQFPNYSSELNVNALELEDSALYLCASSLVYNYGYTFGSGTRLTVV.

The chain couples TRBV30 to TRBJ2-1, with 7 bases identical to TRBD1. V was pared by 4 bases and J by 10 bases, with 13 bases of the junction left unmatched. There are 14 residues in the CDR3. Germline CDR1 reads GTSNPN; CDR2 reads SVGIG (reference sequence). CDR3 coding DNA: TGTGCCTGGACGTACAACGACAGGGCCAGCGAGCAGTTCTTC. The encoded protein is CAWTYNDRASEQFF.

The chain combines TRBV18 with TRBJ1-2; D unresolved. Germline assignment: CDR1 KGHSH and CDR2 LQKENI. V was clipped by 5 bases and J by 5 bases, with 9 bases between them. The CDR3 has 12 amino acids. DNA for the CDR3: TGTGCCAGCTCATCATCGGGGTATGGCTACACCTTC. Its protein is CASSSSGYGYTF.

The chain has TRBV7-3 and TRBJ2-2; D ambiguous. Germline CDR1 is SGHTA and CDR2 is FQGTGA. The CDR3 length is 14 residues. V shed 3 bases and J shed 7 bases, with 12 bases lying between them. As DNA, the CDR3 is TGTGCCAGCAGCTTGAGAGTCTCTAGCGGGGAGCTGTTTTTT. Its protein is CASSLRVSSGELFF.

CDR3 protein: CASSQDPVGGELFF. The CDR3, as DNA: TGCGCCAGCAGCCAAGATCCAGTTGGCGGGGAGCTGTTTTTT. This chain joins TRBV4-1 and TRBJ2-2; D is unresolved. The germline V gene has CDR1 MGHRA and CDR2 YSYEKL. With 0 bases removed from V and 7 bases from J, the gap between germline ends came to 9 bases. The CDR3 is 14 residues long.